The clone carrying this TCR beta chain was found a few times. The CDR3 runs to 15 residues. Each CDR3 protein gets one entry after TCRdb re-called the 5' RACE reads with MiXCR. The data contain approximately 450,000 distinct CDR3 sequences, roughly 18% of them singletons. This sample was taken from a study of T-cell memory formation after mild COVID-19. Sequenced: PBMCs or a T cell subset sorted from them (not recorded which). The rearrangement joins TRBV21-1 to TRBJ2-5; the D segment call TRBD1 is taken from the table without a DNA check. TRBV21-1 is a pseudogene segment. This sequence originates from an adult woman who had mild COVID-19 (a few samples of this study predate the infection). Cell type and time point are not known. The CDR3 protein is CASPRGGLVEETQYF. The CDR3 region has the DNA TGTGCCAGCCCAAGAGGGGGCTTAGTAGAAGAGACCCAGTACTTC.